The 30 T cell receptor beta chains in this list originate from one sample, sequenced in a study of CXCR3-negative and CXCR3-positive naive CD8 T cells. Study findings and constraints: CXCR3-positive naive cells carried more hydrophobic TRB CDR3s than CXCR3-negative naive cells did.

No antigen has been assigned to these receptors. Carrying UMI labels, the TRB cDNA libraries were prepared through 5' RACE. With the 5' RACE reads reprocessed, TCRdb shows one record per CDR3 protein and no DNA. The sample has 65,000 to 75,000 distinct CDR3 sequences, and its top ten clones hold about 0.68%. Sample: naive CXCR3+ CD8+ T cells from blood. The subset here: CD45RO-CCR7+CD27+CD95- naive CD8+ T cells expressing CXCR3 (TNR3+). All receptors derive from a human donor in good health. Some clones in this sample may be carry-over from other donors' samples.

This chain links TRBV12-3 or TRBV12-4 with TRBJ1-1; the D call of TRBD1 rests on TCRdb alone, since no DNA is present to check it. The CDR3 length is 13 residues. CDR3 sequence reads: CASSPTGDTEAFF.

This chain uses TRBV1 with TRBJ2-3; as DNA is missing, the TRBD2 call by TCRdb cannot be tested. TRBV1 is listed as a pseudogene. This CDR3 contains 19 residues. The CDR3 spells CTSSQDNLKLAGVTDTQYF.

The J gene is TRBJ1-2, the V gene TRBV12-3 or TRBV12-4. There are 14 residues in the CDR3. CDR3 region: CASTFLTVNYGYTF.

This sequence joins TRBV7-3 and TRBJ2-7; TCRdb's D call of TRBD1 is untestable without DNA. CDR1 and CDR2 from the germline V gene are SGHTA and FQGTGA. The CDR3 loop spans 14 amino acids. This CDR3 is CASSPRQGAYEQYF.

The V call is TRBV7-9, the J call TRBJ1-1; with no DNA, the TCRdb D assignment of TRBD1 cannot be verified. The CDR3 runs 13 residues. CDR1 and CDR2 (germline): SEHNR, FQNEAQ (reference sequence). The CDR3 here is CASRTGHLTEAFF.

The CDR3 loop is CASSLVAASYEQYF. The V gene is TRBV11-2, the J gene TRBJ2-7. The CDR3 length is 14 residues. The germline gives CDR1 SGHAT, CDR2 FQNNGV.

This rearrangement joins TRBV12-3 or TRBV12-4 to TRBJ2-2; TCRdb returns TRBD1, unconfirmable since there is no DNA. The CDR3 covers 19 residues. This CDR3 reads CASDARAELTFANTGELFF.

The chain joins TRBV9 to TRBJ2-3; TCRdb proposes TRBD2, but this gene call is untestable without DNA. Germline CDR1 SGDLS, CDR2 YYNGEE. The CDR3 has 16 residues. This CDR3 is CASSVIEAGGGDTQYF.

The rearrangement joins TRBV20-1 to TRBJ1-5; TCRdb picks TRBD1, but there is no DNA to check that call. The CDR3 loop spans 16 amino acids. Germline lookup yields CDR1 DFQATT and CDR2 SNEGSKA (reference sequence). CDR3 in amino acids: CSAKGQGALGNQPQHF.

This chain uses TRBV19 with TRBJ2-1; TCRdb selects TRBD2, and the lack of DNA leaves this call unchecked. Germline V gene lookup returns CDR1 LNHDA and CDR2 SQIVND (reference sequence). This CDR3 has 19 residues. CDR3 amino acids: CASSSGLGVQGSSYNEQFF.

The chain joins TRBV7-9 to TRBJ1-2; with no DNA, the TCRdb D assignment of TRBD1 cannot be verified. Germline V gives CDR1 SEHNR, CDR2 FQNEAQ (reference sequence). This CDR3 is built from 15 residues. CDR3: CASSLQGSADYGYTF. The whole variable domain, filled in from reference TRBV7-9 and TRBJ1-2, reads DTGVSQNPRHKITKRGQNVTFRCDPISEHNRLYWYRQTLGQGPEFLTYFQNEAQLEKSRLLSDRFSAERPKGSFSTLEIQRTEQGDSAMYLCASSLQGSADYGYTFGSGTRLTVV.

V is TRBV20-1 and J is TRBJ1-1. Germline loops: CDR1 DFQATT, CDR2 SNEGSKA (reference sequence). The CDR3 is made up of 12 amino acids. The CDR3 here is CSARLTDTEAFF.

The rearrangement uses TRBV9 and TRBJ2-1. The CDR3 runs to 15 residues. Germline V gene lookup returns CDR1 SGDLS and CDR2 YYNGEE. The CDR3 reads CASSVGGERHNEQFF.

The V gene is TRBV20-1, the J gene TRBJ2-2; TCRdb returns TRBD1, unconfirmable since there is no DNA. Germline CDR1 reads DFQATT; CDR2 reads SNEGSKA (reference sequence). CDR3 length: 14 residues. The CDR3 region is CSARPGGDTGELFF.

This clonotype shows up as medium-sized by frequency. The chain is built from TRBV29-1 and TRBJ2-7; no DNA is available, so the TRBD1 call from TCRdb remains unchecked. CDR3 size: 14 residues. Germline V gives CDR1 SQVTM, CDR2 ANQGSEA. The CDR3 here is CSVEGLRGDYEQYF.

The chain employs TRBV19 and TRBJ2-1. Germline V gene data show CDR1 as LNHDA and CDR2 as SQIVND (reference sequence). The CDR3 has 11 residues. CDR3 region: CASSTVNEQFF.

The chain carries TRBV20-1 and TRBJ1-1; no DNA is available, so the TRBD1 call from TCRdb remains unchecked. The CDR3 is made up of 12 amino acids. CDR1 and CDR2 (germline): DFQATT, SNEGSKA (reference sequence). The CDR3 protein is CSAPPGTAEAFF.

This sequence joins TRBV5-5 and TRBJ2-2. The CDR3 is made up of 15 amino acids. CDR1 and CDR2 from the germline V gene are SGHKS and YYEKEE (reference sequence). This CDR3 reads CASSEEGSNTGELFF.

The chain is built from TRBV27 and TRBJ2-7; with no DNA, the TCRdb D assignment of TRBD2 cannot be verified. The CDR3 consists of 16 residues. From germline, CDR1 is MNHEY and CDR2 SMNVEV (reference sequence). CDR3 residues: CASSPPQGRAPYEQYF.

The rearrangement links TRBV6-2 or TRBV6-3 to TRBJ2-1; TCRdb's D call of TRBD1 is untestable without DNA. Per germline, CDR1 MNHEY and CDR2 SVGEGT. This CDR3 region has 14 residues. Here the CDR3 reads CASSPPGQGNEQFF.

The chain recombines TRBV12-3 or TRBV12-4 with TRBJ2-7; there is no DNA to check the TCRdb D call of TRBD1. The CDR3 length is 14 residues. The CDR3 spells CASSPRGASYEQYF.

V and J are TRBV15 and TRBJ2-1; TCRdb proposes TRBD1, but this gene call is untestable without DNA. From germline, CDR1 is LNHNV and CDR2 YYDKDF (reference sequence). The CDR3 is made up of 17 amino acids. The CDR3 sequence: CATSSSWAGGLYNEQFF.

V usage is TRBV14 and J usage is TRBJ2-4; TCRdb designates TRBD1, a call that cannot be tested without DNA. The CDR3 spans 17 residues. Germline lookup yields CDR1 SGHDN and CDR2 FVKESK. The CDR3: CASSPPFDRWGRDIQYF.

J is TRBJ2-1 and V is TRBV29-1; TCRdb picks TRBD2, but there is no DNA to check that call. Germline CDR1 and CDR2: SQVTM and ANQGSEA. The CDR3 spans 13 residues. The CDR3 reads CSAHDGEYNEQFF.

The chain carries TRBV11-3 and TRBJ2-1; absent DNA, TCRdb's TRBD1 call cannot be checked. There are 14 residues in the CDR3. Germline-derived CDR1 and CDR2 are SGHNT and YENEEA. CDR3 region: CASSPREAYDEQFF.

The chain joins TRBV25-1 to TRBJ2-2; TCRdb indicates TRBD1, and absent DNA this call remains unverified. CDR1 MGHDK and CDR2 SYGVNS come from the germline V gene. The CDR3 is 20 residues long. The CDR3 region is CASSDPSSDRRFWGGGELFF.

The chain uses TRBV12-3 or TRBV12-4 and TRBJ2-7; checking the TCRdb D call of TRBD2 is not possible without DNA. This CDR3 is built from 14 residues. The CDR3 loop reads CASSVLAGGGEQYF.

The chain couples TRBV6-2 or TRBV6-3 to TRBJ2-7. CDR3 length equals 15 residues. Germline values: CDR1 MNHEY, CDR2 SVGEGT. CDR3 in amino acids: CASSSLSASSYEQYF.

This sequence joins TRBV29-1 and TRBJ2-2. The CDR3 is 12 residues long. Germline CDR1 is SQVTM and CDR2 is ANQGSEA. Here the CDR3 reads CSVEGGTGELFF.

The chain employs TRBV29-1 and TRBJ1-1; there is no DNA to check the TCRdb D call of TRBD1. Germline values: CDR1 SQVTM, CDR2 ANQGSEA. The CDR3 runs to 13 residues. The CDR3 loop reads CSASRGSNTEAFF. Based on the CDR3 plus reference TRBV29-1 and TRBJ1-1, the full variable domain is SAVISQKPSRDICQRGTSLTIQCQVDSQVTMMFWYRQQPGQSLTLIATANQGSEATYESGFVIDKFPISRPNLTFSTLTVSNMSPEDSSIYLCSASRGSNTEAFFGQGTRLTVV.